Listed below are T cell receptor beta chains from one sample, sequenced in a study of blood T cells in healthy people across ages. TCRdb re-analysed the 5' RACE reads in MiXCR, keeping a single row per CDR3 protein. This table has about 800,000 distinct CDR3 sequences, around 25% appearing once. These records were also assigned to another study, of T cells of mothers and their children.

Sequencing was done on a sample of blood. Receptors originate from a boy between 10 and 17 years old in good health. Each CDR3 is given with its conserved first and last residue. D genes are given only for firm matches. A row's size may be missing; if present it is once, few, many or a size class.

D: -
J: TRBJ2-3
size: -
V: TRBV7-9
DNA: TGTGCCAGCAGCTCGTCGGTAGATACGCAGTATTTT
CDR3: CASSSSVDTQYF

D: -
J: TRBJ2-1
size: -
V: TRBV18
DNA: TGTGCCAGCTCACCCATCCGGGAGCTAAATGAGCAGTTCTTC
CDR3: CASSPIRELNEQFF

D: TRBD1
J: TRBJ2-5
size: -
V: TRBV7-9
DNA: TGTGCCAGCAGCTTGCCGGGACAGGGGGAGACCCAGTACTTC
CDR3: CASSLPGQGETQYF

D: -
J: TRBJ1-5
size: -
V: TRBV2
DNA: TGTGCCAGCAGTGACGGGGACGGCTATTATCAGCCCCAGCATTTT
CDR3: CASSDGDGYYQPQHF

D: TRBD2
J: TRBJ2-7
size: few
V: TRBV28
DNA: TGTGCCAGCACCACTAGCGGACCCTACGAGCAGTACTTC
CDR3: CASTTSGPYEQYF

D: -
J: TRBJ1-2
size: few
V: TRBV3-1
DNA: TGTGCCAGCAGCCAAGCCGGCTACTATGGCTACACCTTC
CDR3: CASSQAGYYGYTF

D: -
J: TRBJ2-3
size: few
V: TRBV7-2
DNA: TGTGCCAGCAGCTTAGAGGGTCGAGGTGGGGGACGCACAGATACGCAGTATTTT
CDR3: CASSLEGRGGGRTDTQYF

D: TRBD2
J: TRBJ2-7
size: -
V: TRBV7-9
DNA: TGTGCCAGCAGCTTAGTTGGGGCTAGCGGCGAGCAGTACTTC
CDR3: CASSLVGASGEQYF

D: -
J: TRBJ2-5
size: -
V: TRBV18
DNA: TGTGCCAGCTCACCAGATCAACAGTACCAAGAGACCCAGTACTTC
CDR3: CASSPDQQYQETQYF

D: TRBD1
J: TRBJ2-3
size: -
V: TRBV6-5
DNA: TGTGCCAGCAGTATCACAGGGGGAGCCCGCACAGATACGCAGTATTTT
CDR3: CASSITGGARTDTQYF

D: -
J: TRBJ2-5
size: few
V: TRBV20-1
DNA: TGCAGTGCTCTAGACAGGGGAGGGGAGACCCAGTACTTC
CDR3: CSALDRGGETQYF

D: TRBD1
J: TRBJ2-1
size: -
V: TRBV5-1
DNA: TGCGCCAGCAGGGCAGGGGGCCTGTACAATGAGCAGTTCTTC
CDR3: CASRAGGLYNEQFF

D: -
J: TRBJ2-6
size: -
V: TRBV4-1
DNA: TGCGCCAGCAGCCAAGATTTTGCCTCTGGGGCCAACGTCCTGACTTTC
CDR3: CASSQDFASGANVLTF

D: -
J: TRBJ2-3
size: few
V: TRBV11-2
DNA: TGTGCCAGCAGCTTAGGTGTCCTGAGCGACACAGATACGCAGTATTTT
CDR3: CASSLGVLSDTDTQYF

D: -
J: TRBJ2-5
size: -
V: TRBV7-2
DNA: TGTGCCAGCAGCCTTACCCCGGGACAACAGACCCAGTACTTC
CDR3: CASSLTPGQQTQYF

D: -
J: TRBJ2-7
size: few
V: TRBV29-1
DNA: TGCAGCGTTCTTCTAGCGTCTTACGAGCAGTACTTC
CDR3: CSVLLASYEQYF

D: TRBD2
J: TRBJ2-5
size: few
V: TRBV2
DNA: TGTGCCAGCATTCAGCGGGATAAGCAGTACTTC
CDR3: CASIQRDKQYF

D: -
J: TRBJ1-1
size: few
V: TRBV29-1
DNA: TGCAGCGTTGAAGAGGGCCAGGGAGTTGTGGCTTTCTTT
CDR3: CSVEEGQGVVAFF

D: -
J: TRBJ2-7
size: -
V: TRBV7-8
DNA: TGTGCCAGCAGCTTGGGGGTTCGTGGACTGGTCTACGAGCAGTACTTC
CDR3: CASSLGVRGLVYEQYF

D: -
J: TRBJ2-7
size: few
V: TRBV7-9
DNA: TGTGCCAGCAGCGCTCGGGACAAGACTTACGAGCAGTACTTC
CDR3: CASSARDKTYEQYF

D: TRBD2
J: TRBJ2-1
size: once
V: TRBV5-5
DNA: TGTGCCAGCAGCCCCGGGACGGGGGGGGCCTCCCTGAGGAATGAGCAGTTCTTC
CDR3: CASSPGTGGASLRNEQFF

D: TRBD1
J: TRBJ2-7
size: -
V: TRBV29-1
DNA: TGCAGCGTAAGGACAGGCTCAAGCTCCTACGAGCAGTACTTC
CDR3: CSVRTGSSSYEQYF

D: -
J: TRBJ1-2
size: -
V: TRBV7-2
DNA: TGTGCCAGCAGCCGCCCCGGGTCGTATGGCTACACCTTC
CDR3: CASSRPGSYGYTF

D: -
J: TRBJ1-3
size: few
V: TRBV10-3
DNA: TGTGCCATAGCCAGCAGCTCTGGAAACACCATATATTTT
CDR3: CAIASSSGNTIYF

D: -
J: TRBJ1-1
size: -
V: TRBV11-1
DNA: TGTGCCAGCAGCCCCTGGGGTCGGACTGAAGCTTTCTTT
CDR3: CASSPWGRTEAFF

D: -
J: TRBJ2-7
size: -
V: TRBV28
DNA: TGTGCCAGCAGTTTAGTTAAGGGGAACTCCTACGAGCAGTACTTC
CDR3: CASSLVKGNSYEQYF

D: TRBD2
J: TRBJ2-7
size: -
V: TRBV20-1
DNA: TGCAGTGCTAGAGACTTCCGGAGACTAGCGGGAGGAGGGGAGCAGTACTTC
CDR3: CSARDFRRLAGGGEQYF

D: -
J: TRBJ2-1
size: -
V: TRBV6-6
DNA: TGTGCCAGCACCCTAAGCGGGTACAATGAGCAGTTCTTC
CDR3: CASTLSGYNEQFF

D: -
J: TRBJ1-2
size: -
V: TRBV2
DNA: TGTGCCAGCAGTGAAGAAAGCGTTAACTATGGCTACACCTTC
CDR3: CASSEESVNYGYTF

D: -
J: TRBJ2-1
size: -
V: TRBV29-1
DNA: TGCAGCGTTGAAGCTCCCTTTACCTACAATGAGCAGTTCTTC
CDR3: CSVEAPFTYNEQFF

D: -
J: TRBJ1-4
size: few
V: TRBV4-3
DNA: TGCGCCAGCAGCCAAGGGAGCGGTAATGAAAAACTGTTTTTT
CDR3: CASSQGSGNEKLFF

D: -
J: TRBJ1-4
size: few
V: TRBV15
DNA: TGTGCCACCAGCAGCGACCGGGTCTCAACTAATGAAAAACTGTTTTTT
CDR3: CATSSDRVSTNEKLFF

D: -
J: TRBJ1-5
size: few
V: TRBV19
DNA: TGTGCCAGTAGTATAGTTCAGCAGGGCAGTCAGCCCCAGCATTTT
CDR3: CASSIVQQGSQPQHF

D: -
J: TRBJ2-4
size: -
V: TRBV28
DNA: TGTGCCAGCAGTTTTCCCAGGACTGGGGCGATCGGGCTAGCCAAAAACATTCAGTACTTC
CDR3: CASSFPRTGAIGLAKNIQYF

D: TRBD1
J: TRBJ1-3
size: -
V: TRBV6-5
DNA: TGTGCCAGCAGTACTTGGACAGGTGGAAACACCATATATTTT
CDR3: CASSTWTGGNTIYF

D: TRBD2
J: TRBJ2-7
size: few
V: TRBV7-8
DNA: TGTGCCAGCAGCTTAGCGGGAGGGCCATCGGGCGAGCAGTACTTC
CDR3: CASSLAGGPSGEQYF

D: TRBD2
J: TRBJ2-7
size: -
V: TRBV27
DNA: TGTGCCAGCCGTCGCACGGGAGGGTACGAAGAGCAGTACTTC
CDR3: CASRRTGGYEEQYF

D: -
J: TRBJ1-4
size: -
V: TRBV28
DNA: TGTGCCAGCAGTCTGGCCGGGGTTGGTGAAAAACTGTTTTTT
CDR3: CASSLAGVGEKLFF